This paragraph reports one T cell receptor (beta chain). It lacks a known antigen. Per-nucleotide qualities are absent, and no much larger clonotype sits a single base away. Per the germline V gene (reference sequence), MNHNY is the CDR1 and SVGAGI is the CDR2. Trimming accounts for 2 bases at V and 9 bases at J, while the number of junction bases matched to no gene is 6. The CDR3 starts with the cysteine, ends with the phenylalanine, and has 14 residues. Just the 42-base CDR3 DNA is kept, in frame starting at base 1. The sample belongs to a study of blood T cell repertoires in COVID-19 (dated by TCRdb to the early 2020s). Study-wide context: Samples from collaborators originated in the United States, Italy and Spain and spanned both the acute and convalescent phases of COVID-19. Samples were obtained from the ongoing ImmuneRACE study (first 160 participants) and from about 1,300 subjects provided by 6 global collaborators. The prospective study material was composed of cDNA or gDNA derived from T cells, B-cell-depleted T cells, or PBMCs. Where HLA class I and class II types were available, the types were taken from metadata supplied by the sample provider, not from assay-based typing. The repertoires were made available in a free public database intended to serve as a resource for research on the immune response to SARS-CoV-2. A de-identified subject ID, COVID-19 status, age in years and sex were almost always included in the sample metadata. The dataset comprised deeply sampled blood TCRbeta repertoires from subjects exposed to, actively infected with, or recovered from COVID-19. Broad study findings and their caveats: Clinical and demographic metadata were provided uncurated, with the amount varying by source and participant.

The collaborating institutions used their own protocols to collect whole blood in K2EDTA tubes. For TCRbeta analysis, collaborators shipped samples as frozen whole blood, isolated PBMCs, or DNA extracted from either of those sample types. The immunoSEQ Assay, a bias-controlled multiplex PCR, was used to amplify TCRbeta CDR3 regions from genomic DNA. The original methods were these. Nucleated cell counts per sample were estimated from amplification of reference gene primers within the assay. To quantify the absolute abundance of each unique TCRbeta CDR3 rearrangement, sequence reads were collapsed and filtered. Productive Simpson clonality was computed per sample as the square root of Simpson's diversity index over productive rearrangements. Entries here come from immuneACCESS through TCRdb and include only in-frame sequences with V and J called. Some clones fail to appear in such tables; in the studies checked, an unresolved V gene covers under half of the shortfall, and the cause of the remainder is unknown. That table is the source of V, J and clone size, and D and trimming were worked out from the DNA. The sample yields 80,000 to 100,000 clones; roughly 80% were counted once. Around 4.5% of the sample goes to the ten largest clones.

This TCR was sampled from a man aged 55 to 70 with acute or convalescent COVID-19. The sequence joins TRBV6-6 to TRBJ1-2; the central 10 bases match TRBD1. The sequenced material came from peripheral blood. The nucleotides are TGTGCCAGCAGTTACCCCGGGACAGGGGAACGCTACACCTTC. It is translated as CASSYPGTGERYTF.